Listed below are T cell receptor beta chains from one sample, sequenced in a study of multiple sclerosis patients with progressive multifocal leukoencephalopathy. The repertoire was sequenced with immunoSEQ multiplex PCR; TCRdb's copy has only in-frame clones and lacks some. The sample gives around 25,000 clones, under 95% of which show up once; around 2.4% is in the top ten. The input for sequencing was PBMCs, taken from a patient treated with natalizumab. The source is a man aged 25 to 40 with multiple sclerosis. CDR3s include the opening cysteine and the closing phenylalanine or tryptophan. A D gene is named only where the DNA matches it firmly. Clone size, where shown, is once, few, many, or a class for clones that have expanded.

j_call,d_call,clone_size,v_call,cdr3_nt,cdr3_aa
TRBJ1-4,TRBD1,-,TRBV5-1,TGCGCCAGCAGCTCAACAGGGGGCCGTAATGAAAAACTGTTTTTT,CASSSTGGRNEKLFF
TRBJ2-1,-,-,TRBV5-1,TGCGCCAGCAGCTTGGGCGGGGAATACAATGAGCAGTTCTTC,CASSLGGEYNEQFF
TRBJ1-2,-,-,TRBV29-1,TGCAGCGTTGCCTTTACAACTAACTATGGCTACACCTTC,CSVAFTTNYGYTF
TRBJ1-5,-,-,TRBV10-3,TGTGCCATCAGTGAGATCGCAGGGGGCAATCAGCCCCAGCATTTT,CAISEIAGGNQPQHF
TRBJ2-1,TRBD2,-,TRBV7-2,TGTGCCAGCAGCTTAGTCGGGACTAGCGGGGGTAATGAGCAGTTCTTC,CASSLVGTSGGNEQFF
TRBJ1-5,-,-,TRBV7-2,TGTGCCAGCAGCTCACAGGGCAATCAGCCCCAGCATTTT,CASSSQGNQPQHF
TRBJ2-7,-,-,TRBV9,TGTGCCAGCAGCGTAGACGGCGAGCAGTACTTC,CASSVDGEQYF
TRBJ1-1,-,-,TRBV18,TGTGCCAGCTCAGATGGGACAATGGAAGCTTTCTTT,CASSDGTMEAFF
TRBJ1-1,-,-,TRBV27,TGTGCCAGCAACCGCTATGGGGGTCAACGGGGACAAAGAAACACTGAAGCTTTCTTT,CASNRYGGQRGQRNTEAFF
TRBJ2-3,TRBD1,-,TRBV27,TGTGCCAGCAGTTTATTGACAGGGGAAGATACGCAGTATTTT,CASSLLTGEDTQYF
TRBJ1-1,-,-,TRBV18,TGTGCCAGCTCACCTCTTGAAGGCACTGAAGCTTTCTTT,CASSPLEGTEAFF
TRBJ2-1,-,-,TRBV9,TGTGCCAGCAGCGTAGACCGCTCCCTCGAGGGGCGAGAGCAGTTCTTC,CASSVDRSLEGREQFF
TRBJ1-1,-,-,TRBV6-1,TGTGCCAGCAGTGAAACGACAGGACACACTGAAGCTTTCTTT,CASSETTGHTEAFF
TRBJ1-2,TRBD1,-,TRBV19,TGTGCCAGTAGTCCCGGTCCAGGGGGGTACTATGGCTACACCTTC,CASSPGPGGYYGYTF
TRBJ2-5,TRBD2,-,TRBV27,TGTGCCAGTCGTTCCTTCCGGGAGGATCGAGAGACCCAGTACTTC,CASRSFREDRETQYF
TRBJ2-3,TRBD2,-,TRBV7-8,TGTGCCAGCAGTCCGGGACTAGCGGGGTCCACAGGGGATACGCAGTATTTT,CASSPGLAGSTGDTQYF
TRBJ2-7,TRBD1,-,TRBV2,TGTGCCAGCAGTGACCGGGACAGGGCCTACGAGCAGTACTTC,CASSDRDRAYEQYF
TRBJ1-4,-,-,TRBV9,TGTGCCAGCCCCCCGGGAGACAGGCTTAATGAAAAACTGTTTTTT,CASPPGDRLNEKLFF
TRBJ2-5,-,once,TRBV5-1,TGCGCCAGCAGCTCGGGGATAGCGTCGGGCTTAGAGACCCAGTACTTC,CASSSGIASGLETQYF
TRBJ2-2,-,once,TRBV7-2,TGTGCCAGCAGCATACTAGATTTGATAACCGGGGAGCTGTTTTTT,CASSILDLITGELFF
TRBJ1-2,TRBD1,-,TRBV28,TGTGTCAGCACCTCCGGTGGGCAGGGGGCACTTGGCTACACCTTC,CVSTSGGQGALGYTF
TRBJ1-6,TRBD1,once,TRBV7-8,TGTGCCAGCAGCTCCTCCGGGACAGGGTCCATCCTCCACTTT,CASSSSGTGSILHF
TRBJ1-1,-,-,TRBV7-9,TGTGCCAGCAGCTTAGAACAATTAGAGACTGAAGCTTTCTTT,CASSLEQLETEAFF
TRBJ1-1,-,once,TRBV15,TGTGCCACCAGTCCTACCAGGGGCACTGAAGCTTTCTTT,CATSPTRGTEAFF
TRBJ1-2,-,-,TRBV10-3,TGTGCCATCAGTGAGTCGGCAGGGGCTAATTATGGCTACACCTTC,CAISESAGANYGYTF
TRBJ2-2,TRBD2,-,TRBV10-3,TGTGCCGCACGTCGGGCGGGAGGGCACACCGGGGAGCTGTTTTTT,CAARRAGGHTGELFF
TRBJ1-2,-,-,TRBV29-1,TGCAGCGTTGATAGGGAGTTCTCTGGCTACACCTTC,CSVDREFSGYTF
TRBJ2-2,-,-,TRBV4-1,TGCGCCAGCAGCCTCCCCAACACCGGGGAGCTGTTTTTT,CASSLPNTGELFF
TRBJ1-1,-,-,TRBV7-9,TGTGCCAGCAGCTTTGACGGGGGTAATACTGAAGCTTTCTTT,CASSFDGGNTEAFF
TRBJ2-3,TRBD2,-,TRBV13,TGTGCCAGCAGCCCCAGGACTAGCGGGAGAGATACGCAGTATTTT,CASSPRTSGRDTQYF
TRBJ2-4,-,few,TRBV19,TGTGCCAGTAGACAAGCCAACCTAGCCAAAAACATTCAGTACTTC,CASRQANLAKNIQYF
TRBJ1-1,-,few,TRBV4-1,TGCGCCAGCAGCCGAGTGGGAACAAACACTGAAGCTTTCTTT,CASSRVGTNTEAFF
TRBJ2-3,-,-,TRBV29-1,TGCAGCGTCCGACCGGATACGCAGTATTTT,CSVRPDTQYF
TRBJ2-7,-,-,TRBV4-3,TGCGCCAGCAGCCAAGATTTTCCGGGAGCAGGTTACGAGCAGTACTTC,CASSQDFPGAGYEQYF
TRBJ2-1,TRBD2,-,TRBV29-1,TGCAGCGCCGTAGCGGGAGGGGGCTACAATGAGCAGTTCTTC,CSAVAGGGYNEQFF
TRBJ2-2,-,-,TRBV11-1,TGTGCCAGCAGCACCAGGGGATCCGGGGAGCTGTTTTTT,CASSTRGSGELFF
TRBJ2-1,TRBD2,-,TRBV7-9,TGTGCCAGCAGCGCCTTTTCGGGGGAGGGCTCTGAGCAGTTCTTC,CASSAFSGEGSEQFF
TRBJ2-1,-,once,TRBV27,TGTGCCAGCAGTTTAGGGGAGAACCCGCCATACAATGAGCAGTTCTTC,CASSLGENPPYNEQFF
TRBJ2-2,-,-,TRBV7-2,TGTGCCAGCAGCTTGGACACGGGCACCGGGGAGCTGTTTTTT,CASSLDTGTGELFF
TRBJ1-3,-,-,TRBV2,TGTGCCAGCGGGGAAGCAGCCAGCTCTGGAAACACCATATATTTT,CASGEAASSGNTIYF
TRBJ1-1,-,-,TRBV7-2,TGTGCCAGCAGCGCCACCCCAGGGACTGAAGCTTTCTTT,CASSATPGTEAFF
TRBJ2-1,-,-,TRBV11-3,TGTGCCAGCAGCTTCGGGGGGCATCTCAATGAGCAGTTCTTC,CASSFGGHLNEQFF